This entry describes one T cell receptor beta chain. As yet, its antigen is unknown. The germline CDR1 and CDR2 sequences are SEHNR and FQNEAQ (reference sequence). V lost 5 bases, J lost 2 bases, and 14 bases lay in between. The CDR3 is made up of 15 amino acids. The sample belongs to a study of shared clonotypes between healthy human individuals. About the research overall: Every donor yielded three CD4 naive, three CD4 memory, two CD8 naive and one CD8 memory plate. Study observations and caveats: Relative to clonotypes present in all four donors, those not shared had lower generation probabilities. Blood was the sole source, and tissue repertoires probably differ.

This table comes from immunoSEQ multiplex PCR, and its TCRdb copy is limited to in-frame clones, with some not included. The data contain around 2,000,000 clones, around 93% of them singletons. Naive CD8 cells were CD45RO-negative, positively selected for CCR7, excluding terminally differentiated effector memory CD45RA+ cells. This clonotype was obtained from a man younger than 30 in good health. Some clones in this sample may be carry-over from other donors' samples. The chain links TRBV7-9 to TRBJ2-3; D gene uncertain. The sequencing input was naive CD8+ T cells from PBMCs. The CDR3 DNA is TGTGCCAGCAGCCAAATATACACGTCCACAGATACGCAGTATTTT. Amino acid sequence: CASSQIYTSTDTQYF. Full variable domain (missing parts from reference TRBV7-9 and TRBJ2-3): DTGVSQNPRHKITKRGQNVTFRCDPISEHNRLYWYRQTLGQGPEFLTYFQNEAQLEKSRLLSDRFSAERPKGSFSTLEIQRTEQGDSAMYLCASSQIYTSTDTQYFGPGTRLTVL.